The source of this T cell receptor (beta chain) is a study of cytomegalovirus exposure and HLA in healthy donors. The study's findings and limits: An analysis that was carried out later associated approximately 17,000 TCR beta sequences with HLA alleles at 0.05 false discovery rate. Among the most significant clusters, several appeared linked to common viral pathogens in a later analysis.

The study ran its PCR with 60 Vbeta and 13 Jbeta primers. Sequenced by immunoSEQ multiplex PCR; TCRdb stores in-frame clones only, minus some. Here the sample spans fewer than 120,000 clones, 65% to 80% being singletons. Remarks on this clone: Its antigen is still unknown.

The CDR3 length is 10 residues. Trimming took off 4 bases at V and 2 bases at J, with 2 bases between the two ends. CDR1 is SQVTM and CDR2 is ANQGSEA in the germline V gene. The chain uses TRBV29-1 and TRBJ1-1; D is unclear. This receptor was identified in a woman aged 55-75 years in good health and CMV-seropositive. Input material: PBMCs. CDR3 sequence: CSVVNTEAFF. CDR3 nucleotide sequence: TGCAGCGTTGTAAACACTGAAGCTTTCTTT.